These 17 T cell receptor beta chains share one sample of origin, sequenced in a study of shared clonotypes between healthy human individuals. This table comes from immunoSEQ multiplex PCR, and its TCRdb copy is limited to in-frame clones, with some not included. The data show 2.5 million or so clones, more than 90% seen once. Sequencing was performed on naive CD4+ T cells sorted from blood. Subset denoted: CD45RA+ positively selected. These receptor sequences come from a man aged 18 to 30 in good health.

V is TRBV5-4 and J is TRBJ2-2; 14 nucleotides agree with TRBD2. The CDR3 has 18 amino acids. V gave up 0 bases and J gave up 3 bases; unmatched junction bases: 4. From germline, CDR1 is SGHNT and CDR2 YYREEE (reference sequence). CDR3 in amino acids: CASSLEGLAGAYTGELFF. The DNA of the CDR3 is TGTGCCAGCAGCTTGGAGGGACTAGCGGGGGCCTACACCGGGGAGCTGTTTTTT.

The CDR3 coding sequence is TGTGCCAGCTCATGGGGGACGGGCACAGATACGCAGTATTTT. It specifies CASSWGTGTDTQYF. The chain joins TRBV18 to TRBJ2-3; tentatively, D is TRBD1 or TRBD2 (5 bases each). The CDR3 loop spans 14 amino acids. CDR1 is KGHSH and CDR2 is LQKENI in the germline V gene. Trimming took 5 bases from V and 1 from J, leaving 10 bases between them.

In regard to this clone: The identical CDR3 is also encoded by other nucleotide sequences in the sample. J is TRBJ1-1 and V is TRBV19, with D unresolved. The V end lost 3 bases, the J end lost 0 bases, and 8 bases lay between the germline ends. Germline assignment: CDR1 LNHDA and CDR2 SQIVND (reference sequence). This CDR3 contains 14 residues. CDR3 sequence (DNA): TGTGCCAGTAGTATTCCCGGTTTGAACACTGAAGCTTTCTTT. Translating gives CASSIPGLNTEAFF.

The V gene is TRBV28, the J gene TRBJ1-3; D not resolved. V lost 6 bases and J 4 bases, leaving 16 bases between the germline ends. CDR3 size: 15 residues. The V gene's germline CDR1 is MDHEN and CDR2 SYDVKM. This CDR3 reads CASSLSPYSGNTIYF. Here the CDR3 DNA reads TGTGCCAGCAGCCTTTCCCCCTACAGCGGAAACACCATATATTTT.

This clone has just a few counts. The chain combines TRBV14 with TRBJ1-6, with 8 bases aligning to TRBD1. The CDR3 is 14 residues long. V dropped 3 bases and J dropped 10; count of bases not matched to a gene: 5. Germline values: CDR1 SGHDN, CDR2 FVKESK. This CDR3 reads CASSQDRVGSPLHF. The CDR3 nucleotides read TGTGCCAGCAGCCAGGACAGGGTGGGCTCACCCCTCCACTTT. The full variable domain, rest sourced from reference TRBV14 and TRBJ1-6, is EAGVTQFPSHSVIEKGQTVTLRCDPISGHDNLYWYRRVMGKEIKFLLHFVKESKQDESGMPNNRFLAERTGGTYSTLKVQPAELEDSGVYFCASSQDRVGSPLHFGNGTRLTVT.

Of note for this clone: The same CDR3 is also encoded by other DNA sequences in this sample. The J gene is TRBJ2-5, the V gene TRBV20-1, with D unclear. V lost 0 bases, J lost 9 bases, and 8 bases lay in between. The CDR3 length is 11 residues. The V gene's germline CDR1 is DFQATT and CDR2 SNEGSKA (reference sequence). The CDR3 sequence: CSARDSVAQYF. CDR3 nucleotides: TGCAGTGCTAGAGACTCGGTGGCCCAGTACTTC.

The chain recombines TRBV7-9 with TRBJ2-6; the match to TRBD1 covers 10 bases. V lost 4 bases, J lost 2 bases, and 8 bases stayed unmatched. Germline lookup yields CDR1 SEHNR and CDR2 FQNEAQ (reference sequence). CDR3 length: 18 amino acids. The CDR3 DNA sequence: TGTGCCAGCAGCTCTATTGGGACAGGGGTCGCTGGGGCCAACGTCCTGACTTTC. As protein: CASSSIGTGVAGANVLTF.

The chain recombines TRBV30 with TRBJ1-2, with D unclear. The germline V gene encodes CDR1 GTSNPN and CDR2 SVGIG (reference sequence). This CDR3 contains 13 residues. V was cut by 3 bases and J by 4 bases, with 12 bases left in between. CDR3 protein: CAWSVTWLYGYTF. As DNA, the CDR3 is TGTGCCTGGAGCGTCACTTGGCTCTATGGCTACACCTTC.

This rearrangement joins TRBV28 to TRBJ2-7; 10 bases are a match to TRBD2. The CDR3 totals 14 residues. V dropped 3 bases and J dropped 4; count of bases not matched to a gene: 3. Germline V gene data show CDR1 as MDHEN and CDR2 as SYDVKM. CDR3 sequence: CASSFSGGRYEQYF. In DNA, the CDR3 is TGTGCCAGCAGTTTTAGCGGGGGGAGGTACGAGCAGTACTTC.

In DNA form, the CDR3 reads TGTGCCAGTAGTATAGATAGGTGGAACAGCTACGAGCAGTACTTC. Its protein product is CASSIDRWNSYEQYF. This rearrangement joins TRBV19 to TRBJ2-7; no reliable D call. Germline loops: CDR1 LNHDA, CDR2 SQIVND (reference sequence). Trimming removed 0 bases from V and 3 bases from J, with 12 bases in between. The CDR3 has 15 amino acids.

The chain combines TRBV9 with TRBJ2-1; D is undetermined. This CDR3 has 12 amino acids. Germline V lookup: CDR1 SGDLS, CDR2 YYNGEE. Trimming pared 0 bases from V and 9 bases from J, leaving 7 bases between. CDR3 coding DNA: TGTGCCAGCAGCGTAGATGCATTTGAGCAGTTCTTC. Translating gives CASSVDAFEQFF.

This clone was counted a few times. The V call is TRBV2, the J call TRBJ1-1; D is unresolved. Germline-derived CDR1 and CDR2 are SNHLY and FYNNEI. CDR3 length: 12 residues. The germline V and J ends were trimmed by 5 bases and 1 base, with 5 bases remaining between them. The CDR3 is CASSLANTEAFF. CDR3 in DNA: TGTGCCAGCAGTCTGGCGAACACTGAAGCTTTCTTT.

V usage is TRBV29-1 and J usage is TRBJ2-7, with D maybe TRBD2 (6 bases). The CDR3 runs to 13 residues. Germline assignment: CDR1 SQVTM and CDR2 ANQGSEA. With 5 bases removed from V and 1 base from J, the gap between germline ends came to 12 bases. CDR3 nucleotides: TGCAGCGTTTGTCGGGGGTCATCCTACGAGCAGTACTTC. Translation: CSVCRGSSYEQYF.

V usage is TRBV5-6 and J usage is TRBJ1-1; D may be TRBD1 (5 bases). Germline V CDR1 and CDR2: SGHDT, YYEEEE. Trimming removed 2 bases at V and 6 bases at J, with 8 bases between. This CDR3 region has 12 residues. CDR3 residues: CASSFLTAEAFF. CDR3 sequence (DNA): TGTGCCAGCAGCTTTTTGACAGCTGAAGCTTTCTTT.

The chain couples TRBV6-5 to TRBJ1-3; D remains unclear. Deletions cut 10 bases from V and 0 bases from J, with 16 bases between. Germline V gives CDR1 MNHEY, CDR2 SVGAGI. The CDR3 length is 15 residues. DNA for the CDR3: TGTGCCACAGTCGAAGGTCCCCACTCTGGAAACACCATATATTTT. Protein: CATVEGPHSGNTIYF.

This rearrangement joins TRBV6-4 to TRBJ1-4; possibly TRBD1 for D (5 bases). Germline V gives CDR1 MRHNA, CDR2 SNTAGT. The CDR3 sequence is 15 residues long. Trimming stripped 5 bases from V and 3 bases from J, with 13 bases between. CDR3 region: CASSPNGGPNEKLFF. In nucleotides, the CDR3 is TGTGCCAGCAGTCCCAACGGGGGTCCTAATGAAAAACTGTTTTTT.

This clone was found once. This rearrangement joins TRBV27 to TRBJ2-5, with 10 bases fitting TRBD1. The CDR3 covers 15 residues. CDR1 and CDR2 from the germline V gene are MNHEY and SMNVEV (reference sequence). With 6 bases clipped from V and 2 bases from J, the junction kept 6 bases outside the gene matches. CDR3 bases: TGTGCCAGCAGCCCGGGGACAGGGGTGCAAGAGACCCAGTACTTC. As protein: CASSPGTGVQETQYF.